What follows describes a single T cell receptor beta chain. This entry is derived from a study of shared T cell receptors in the human thymus. TCRdb's table, derived via immunoSEQ multiplex PCR, lists solely in-frame clones and lacks some. Of about 610,000 clones in the sample, around 87% are singletons; the top ten hold about 0.01%. Unmatched junction bases numbered 6, after V lost 2 bases and J lost 3 bases. The CDR3 is 17 residues long. Germline CDR1 SNHLY, CDR2 FYNNEI. The data were also submitted as part of a second study, on human thymus T cells. That report adds: Among thymic and blood repertoires, usage of V and J genes appeared biased.

The receptor's source is a boy less than two years old with a congenital heart defect. The chain carries TRBV2 and TRBJ2-3, with TRBD2 identical over 12 bases. Sample: thymocytes. CDR3 DNA: TGTGCCAGCAGTGAACGTTGGACTAGCGGGGAGACAGATACGCAGTATTTT. It translates to CASSERWTSGETDTQYF.